These 31 T cell receptor beta chains were all obtained from the same sample, sequenced in a study of spatial heterogeneity in lung cancer. As for time point: sample taken at primary tumor resection. Unsorted whole RNA samples from tumor, nontumor lung or frozen PBMC were sequenced. MiXCR was run by TCRdb on the 5' RACE reads, yielding one entry per CDR3 protein. This table has about 6,900 distinct CDR3 sequences, roughly 4.2% appearing once. The sequencing here drew on normal lung tissue next to the tumor, taken at surgery. Source of these receptors: a female donor with early-stage non-small cell lung cancer.

In the case of this clonotype: Within a library made for alpha chains, this beta chain is off target, and its count is uninformative. The genes are TRBV27 and TRBJ2-1; the D gene could be TRBD1 or TRBD2 (5 bases each). CDR3 length equals 14 residues. CDR1 and CDR2 from the germline V gene are MNHEY and SMNVEV (reference sequence). Deletions cut 2 bases from V and 6 bases from J, with 11 bases between. CDR3 DNA sequence: TGTGCCAGCAGTTTAGGGGGTTTCTTCAATGAGCAGTTCTTC. The encoded protein is CASSLGGFFNEQFF.

This clonotype was recorded many times. Since the library was made to target alpha chains, this beta chain is a stray read and its abundance is not meaningful. V is TRBV27 and J is TRBJ1-4; the match to TRBD1 covers 10 bases. The CDR3 runs 15 residues. The germline CDR1 and CDR2 sequences are MNHEY and SMNVEV (reference sequence). V was pared by 5 bases and J by 7 bases, with 7 bases of the junction left unmatched. CDR3 DNA sequence: TGTGCCAGCAGTGCCACCGGGACAGGGGTTGAAAAACTGTTTTTT. Translating gives CASSATGTGVEKLFF.

There are many counts of this clonotype. This beta chain is a stray read from a library made for alpha chains; its abundance is not meaningful. The V call is TRBV7-9, the J call TRBJ2-7; 7 bases line up with TRBD1. The CDR3 sequence is 15 residues long. J was trimmed by 4 bases and V by 3 bases; bases with no gene match: 9. The germline CDR1 and CDR2 sequences are SEHNR and FQNEAQ (reference sequence). The DNA for the CDR3 is TGTGCCAGCAGCTTTAATAGGGGGCTGTCGTACGAGCAGTACTTC. Residues: CASSFNRGLSYEQYF.

This clonotype has ten or more counts. The size of this beta chain means little, since it is a stray read in a library made for alpha chains. V usage is TRBV9 and J usage is TRBJ2-5; 10 bases are shared with TRBD2. In germline, CDR1 is SGDLS, CDR2 YYNGEE. This CDR3 spans 16 amino acids. V gave up 0 bases and J gave up 1 base; unmatched junction bases: 3. The CDR3 protein is CASSVVSGGAQETQYF. DNA of the CDR3: TGTGCCAGCAGCGTAGTGAGCGGGGGGGCCCAAGAGACCCAGTACTTC.

By sample fraction, this clonotype is medium-sized. The library was built for alpha chains, so this beta chain is an off-target read and its size means little. The V call is TRBV5-4, the J call TRBJ1-2, with 7 positions matching TRBD1. The CDR3 loop spans 13 amino acids. V trimming: 0 bases; J trimming: 4 bases; junction bases outside the gene matches: 0. Germline CDR1 reads SGHNT; CDR2 reads YYREEE (reference sequence). The CDR3 sequence: CASSLAGGYGYTF. Written as DNA, the CDR3 is TGTGCCAGCAGCTTGGCAGGGGGCTATGGCTACACCTTC.

This clonotype showed up many times. This beta chain is an unintended read in a library built for alpha chains; its size means little. The chain recombines TRBV6-5 with TRBJ2-5; tentatively, D is TRBD1 (5 bases). The germline V gene encodes CDR1 MNHEY and CDR2 SVGAGI. V lost 5 bases and J 4 bases, leaving 11 bases between the germline ends. This CDR3 is built from 13 residues. As DNA, the CDR3 is TGTGCCAGCAGTCCCCAGGGTCGAGAGACCCAGTACTTC. Protein product: CASSPQGRETQYF.

At least ten counts were recorded for this clonotype. This beta chain is a stray read from a library made for alpha chains; its abundance is not meaningful. The chain is built from TRBV18 and TRBJ2-1, with TRBD2 matching 11 bases. The V gene's germline CDR1 is KGHSH and CDR2 LQKENI. The CDR3 contains 16 residues. With 0 bases clipped from V and 4 bases from J, the junction kept 2 bases outside the gene matches. CDR3 DNA: TGTGCCAGCTCACCACCTAGCGGGGGGGATTACAATGAGCAGTTCTTC. This gives the protein CASSPPSGGDYNEQFF.

This clonotype was seen many times. Since the library was made to target alpha chains, this beta chain is a stray read and its abundance is not meaningful. V is TRBV6-6 and J is TRBJ1-5; TRBD1 matches at 8 bases. The J segment lost 6 bases and the V segment lost 6 bases, leaving 10 bases of the junction unmatched. This CDR3 has 15 amino acids. Looked up from germline, CDR1 is MNHNY and CDR2 is SVGAGI (reference sequence). The CDR3 is CASRGRDRLGQPQHF. The CDR3 nucleotides read TGTGCCAGCAGAGGCCGGGACAGGCTCGGTCAGCCCCAGCATTTT.

This clonotype was observed many times. Little can be read into the size of this beta chain, an off-target read in a library designed for alpha chains. This chain joins TRBV5-1 and TRBJ2-7; TRBD1 or TRBD2 may be the D gene (5 bases each). This CDR3 comprises 16 residues. Germline V gene sequence: CDR1 SGHRS, CDR2 YFSETQ. V shed 4 bases and J shed 0 bases, with 17 bases lying between them. The CDR3 protein is CASSPSGSGSSYEQYF. The CDR3, as DNA: TGCGCCAGCAGCCCGTCGGGGTCAGGGAGCTCCTACGAGCAGTACTTC.

In regard to this clonotype: The library was built for alpha chains, so this beta chain is an off-target read and its size means little. The chain links TRBV5-1 to TRBJ2-7, with D possibly matching TRBD2 (5 bases). Per the germline V gene, CDR1 is SGHRS and CDR2 is YFSETQ. Trimming pared 4 bases from V and 2 bases from J, leaving 13 bases between. The CDR3 spans 14 residues. CDR3 bases: TGCGCCAGCAGCCCCCCGGGGTTACCCTACGAGCAGTACTTC. Its translation: CASSPPGLPYEQYF.

This clonotype has only a few counts. This beta chain turned up in a library designed for alpha chains; as an off-target read, its abundance says little. The rearrangement joins TRBV24-1 to TRBJ1-5; D ambiguous. In germline, CDR1 is KGHDR, CDR2 SFDVKD. Deletions cut 12 bases from V and 5 bases from J, with 4 bases between. The CDR3 is 9 amino acids. As DNA, the CDR3 is TGTGCCTCCTATCAGCCCCAGCATTTT. It codes for CASYQPQHF.

By share, this clonotype counts as medium-sized. Since it is a stray read in a library aimed at alpha chains, this beta chain has a size that is not meaningful. The chain couples TRBV7-6 to TRBJ2-5; maybe TRBD2 (6 bases). Germline V CDR1 and CDR2: SGHVS, FNYEAQ. The CDR3 consists of 17 residues. V lost 1 base and J 5 bases, leaving 20 bases between the germline ends. The CDR3 sequence is CASSLGGTPRLVETQYF. Here the CDR3 DNA reads TGTGCCAGCAGCTTAGGTGGGACTCCGAGACTCGTCGAGACCCAGTACTTC.

This clonotype was recorded many times. Since the library was made to target alpha chains, this beta chain is a stray read and its abundance is not meaningful. The rearrangement links TRBV29-1 to TRBJ1-4, with D maybe TRBD1 (6 bases). The CDR3 has 16 residues. V lost 6 bases and J lost 2, with 19 bases in between. Germline V CDR1 and CDR2: SQVTM, ANQGSEA. Here the CDR3 reads CSVAGQGSTTNEKLFF. The CDR3 nucleotides are TGCAGCGTGGCCGGGCAGGGGAGTACGACTAATGAAAAACTGTTTTTT. Filled out from reference TRBV29-1 and TRBJ1-4, the complete variable domain reads SAVISQKPSRDICQRGTSLTIQCQVDSQVTMMFWYRQQPGQSLTLIATANQGSEATYESGFVIDKFPISRPNLTFSTLTVSNMSPEDSSIYLCSVAGQGSTTNEKLFFGSGTQLSVL.

Remarks on this clonotype: A library made for alpha chains picked up this beta chain off target, so its size means little. V usage is TRBV7-9 and J usage is TRBJ2-1, with TRBD2 as a possible D gene (6 bases). The V gene's germline CDR1 is SEHNR and CDR2 FQNEAQ (reference sequence). V lost 5 bases and J 6 bases, leaving 17 bases between the germline ends. There are 15 residues in the CDR3. The CDR3 region is CASSRPEASANEQFF. The CDR3, as DNA: TGTGCCAGCAGCCGCCCAGAGGCTAGCGCCAATGAGCAGTTCTTC.

In its sample, this clonotype ranks as medium-sized. This beta chain is off target for a library built for alpha chains, so its abundance means little. The chain joins TRBV30 to TRBJ2-7, with 8 bases aligning to TRBD2. Germline CDR1 GTSNPN, CDR2 SVGIG (reference sequence). The CDR3 runs 12 residues. J gave up 4 bases and V 8 bases, and 7 bases lay outside the gene matches. The CDR3 loop is CARSAGVYEQYF. DNA for the CDR3: TGTGCCCGATCAGCGGGGGTTTACGAGCAGTACTTC.

By sample share, this clonotype is medium-sized. Because this beta chain is a stray read in a library intended to capture alpha chains, its abundance should not be given much weight. This sequence joins TRBV29-1 and TRBJ2-2; D not resolved. The V gene's germline CDR1 is SQVTM and CDR2 ANQGSEA. This CDR3 has 14 residues. Trimming removed 4 bases from V and 4 bases from J, with 13 bases in between. This CDR3 is CSVGFTVGTGELFF. CDR3 DNA sequence: TGCAGCGTTGGTTTTACCGTCGGCACCGGGGAGCTGTTTTTT.

This clonotype was observed many times. This beta chain lies outside the target of a library built for alpha chains; its clone size means little. The chain joins TRBV28 to TRBJ2-1; D is tentatively TRBD1 or TRBD2 (5 bases each). V lost 5 bases and J 13 bases, leaving 18 bases between the germline ends. The CDR3 covers 13 residues. Germline lookup yields CDR1 MDHEN and CDR2 SYDVKM. CDR3 residues: CASSQLDRDRQFF. The CDR3 DNA sequence: TGTGCCAGCAGTCAGCTAGACCGGGACCGACAGTTCTTC.

Relative to its sample, this clonotype is medium-sized. This beta chain is a stray read from a library made for alpha chains; its abundance is not meaningful. The CDR3 bases are TGTGCCAGCAGCCGCGATAGCAATCAGCCCCAGCATTTT. Translation gives CASSRDSNQPQHF. The chain carries TRBV28 and TRBJ1-5; D gene uncertain. Germline CDR1 MDHEN, CDR2 SYDVKM. This CDR3 contains 13 residues. V shed 6 bases and J shed 0 bases, with 6 bases lying between them.

Points on this clonotype: Possible read error: a much larger clone is one base away. This beta chain lies outside the target of a library built for alpha chains; its clone size means little. The V gene is TRBV5-1, the J gene TRBJ2-1; perhaps D is TRBD1 or TRBD2 (5 bases each). Germline-derived CDR1 and CDR2 are SGHRS and YFSETQ. The CDR3 consists of 14 residues. The CDR3 sequence: CVSSLGDRYNEQFF. The DNA of the CDR3 is TGCGTCAGCAGCTTGGGAGACAGATACAATGAGCAGTTCTTC.

By its share, this clonotype is medium-sized. This beta chain is a stray read from a library made for alpha chains; its abundance is not meaningful. The chain carries TRBV28 and TRBJ1-3; tentatively, D is TRBD1 (6 bases). This CDR3 contains 16 residues. Between the trimmed V and J ends, which lost 3 bases and 6 bases, there was a span of 18 bases. The germline CDR1 and CDR2 sequences are MDHEN and SYDVKM. The CDR3 loop reads CASSFILGRGENTIYF. The CDR3 DNA sequence: TGTGCCAGCAGTTTTATATTAGGCAGGGGAGAAAACACCATATATTTT.

This clonotype has ten or more counts. As an off-target read in a library built for alpha chains, this beta chain has a frequency of little significance. The chain is built from TRBV19 and TRBJ2-7; 8 bases agree with TRBD2. Trimming removed 6 bases from V and 2 bases from J; junction bases left unmatched: 12. The CDR3 sequence is 16 residues long. The germline gives CDR1 LNHDA, CDR2 SQIVND (reference sequence). The CDR3, as DNA: TGTGCCAGTAGATCCCAGAGCGGGGGCCAGACCTACGAGCAGTACTTC. It is translated as CASRSQSGGQTYEQYF.

This clonotype counts as medium-sized. The library was designed around alpha chains, so this beta chain is a stray read whose abundance carries little weight. DNA for the CDR3: TGTGCCAGCAGTTACATCGTTTCAGCTAACTATGGCTACACCTTC. It yields the protein CASSYIVSANYGYTF. This rearrangement joins TRBV6-2 or TRBV6-3 to TRBJ1-2; the D is unclear. This CDR3 contains 15 residues. Trimming took off 2 bases at V and 0 bases at J, with 10 bases between the two ends. CDR1 is MNHEY and CDR2 is SVGEGT in the germline V gene.

This clonotype is judged medium-sized. This beta chain was picked up by a library intended for alpha chains and is off target, so its count carries little meaning. The chain has TRBV6-6 and TRBJ1-2, with D tentatively TRBD1 (6 bases). CDR3 length equals 12 residues. CDR1 and CDR2 from the germline V gene are MNHNY and SVGAGI (reference sequence). Trimming shortened V by 8 bases and J by 6 bases, and 13 bases separated the two germline ends. In nucleotides, the CDR3 is TGTGCCAGCCAGGGGCGGAGGAATGGCTACACCTTC. It specifies CASQGRRNGYTF.

This clonotype counts as medium-sized (0.01 to 0.1%). Since the library was made to target alpha chains, this beta chain is a stray read and its abundance is not meaningful. The V gene is TRBV27, the J gene TRBJ2-6, with D perhaps TRBD1 (5 bases). Per germline, CDR1 MNHEY and CDR2 SMNVEV (reference sequence). V was trimmed by 5 bases and J by 2 bases, leaving 10 bases between them. The CDR3 contains 15 residues. CDR3 coding DNA: TGTGCCAGCAGTCTCAGGGATCCTGGGGCCAACGTCCTGACTTTC. This encodes CASSLRDPGANVLTF.

Ten or more counts support this clonotype. This beta chain represents an off-target read in a library built for alpha chains; its size is of limited meaning. This chain links TRBV6-1 with TRBJ1-2, with 7 bases identical to TRBD1. V gave up 7 bases and J gave up 0 bases; unmatched junction bases: 5. The length of the CDR3 is 14 residues. The germline V gene has CDR1 MNHNS and CDR2 SASEGT. The CDR3 coding sequence is TGTGCCAGCACTCTGGGACAGACTAACTATGGCTACACCTTC. This codes for CASTLGQTNYGYTF.

This clonotype was observed at least ten times. This beta chain slipped into a library made for alpha chains as a stray read, so its size is not meaningful. The chain couples TRBV20-1 to TRBJ2-3; D uncertain. Germline V gene lookup returns CDR1 DFQATT and CDR2 SNEGSKA (reference sequence). This CDR3 is 14 amino acids long. Trimming cost V 3 bases and J 1 base, with 11 bases left between them. CDR3 nucleotide sequence: TGCAGTGCTAGGCCCGTCTTGGGCACAGATACGCAGTATTTT. This codes for CSARPVLGTDTQYF.

This clonotype has a count of ten or more. A library made for alpha chains picked up this beta chain off target, so its size means little. The chain joins TRBV20-1 to TRBJ2-5; D perhaps matches TRBD1 (6 bases). The CDR3 is 15 residues long. CDR1 is DFQATT, CDR2 SNEGSKA, per germline (reference sequence). Trimming cost V 6 bases and J 1 base, with 18 bases left between them. CDR3 sequence reads: CSAPTLRGTQETQYF. The CDR3, as DNA: TGCAGTGCACCGACCTTGAGGGGGACCCAAGAGACCCAGTACTTC.

This clonotype was detected ten times or more. This beta chain is a stray sequence in a library constructed for alpha chains; its clone size is not meaningful. The J gene is TRBJ1-6, the V gene TRBV5-1, with TRBD1 identical over 8 bases. From germline, CDR1 is SGHRS and CDR2 YFSETQ. V gave up 0 bases and J gave up 9 bases; unmatched junction bases: 5. The CDR3 has 15 amino acids. The CDR3 is CASSLEGGQVSPLHF. The CDR3 region has the DNA TGCGCCAGCAGCTTGGAAGGGGGACAGGTTTCACCCCTCCACTTT.

This clonotype was counted ten times or more. Being off target in a library aimed at alpha chains, this beta chain has a size of little meaning. The chain combines TRBV7-9 with TRBJ2-1; TRBD2 agrees at 13 bases. The CDR3 has 15 amino acids. Germline V gives CDR1 SEHNR, CDR2 FQNEAQ (reference sequence). The V segment lost 3 bases and the J segment 7 bases; nucleotides outside the gene matches: 3. CDR3 nucleotide sequence: TGTGCCAGCAGCTTGCAGACTAGCGGGGGGAATGAGCAGTTCTTC. It translates to CASSLQTSGGNEQFF.

In this sample, this clonotype is medium-sized. The library was prepared for alpha chains; this beta chain is a stray read, so its frequency means little. V usage is TRBV20-1 and J usage is TRBJ1-1, with D possibly matching TRBD1 (5 bases). This CDR3 contains 16 residues. CDR1 is DFQATT and CDR2 is SNEGSKA in the germline V gene (reference sequence). V was trimmed by 4 bases and J by 5 bases, leaving 23 bases between them. This CDR3 is CSATTLGGTVGTEAFF. The CDR3 DNA is TGCAGTGCTACTACCCTGGGGGGAACTGTCGGGACTGAAGCTTTCTTT.

This clonotype showed up many times. This beta chain represents an off-target read in a library built for alpha chains; its size is of limited meaning. This chain joins TRBV27 and TRBJ1-5; D ambiguous. V shed 4 bases and J shed 0 bases, with 10 bases lying between them. The CDR3 loop spans 15 amino acids. Germline assignment: CDR1 MNHEY and CDR2 SMNVEV (reference sequence). CDR3 DNA: TGTGCCAGCAGTTGGCGAGGAAATAGCAATCAGCCCCAGCATTTT. It codes for CASSWRGNSNQPQHF.